Reported below is one T cell receptor (beta chain). There is no known antigen for this receptor. No much larger clone is present one base from it, and per-base qualities are unavailable. Libraries were constructed by the immunoSEQ multiplex PCR assay. A mixture of 60 forward primers for TCR Vbeta segments and 13 reverse primers for TCR Jbeta segments was used in the multiplex PCR. The CDR3 region of rearranged TCR beta genes was amplified from genomic DNA with a multiplex PCR assay. Amplified TCR beta libraries were sequenced as 87-base-pair reads on the Illumina HiSeq System. In the paper's pipeline: A later analysis tallied approximately 87 million unique TCR beta chains across the approximately 670 repertoires, and about 12 million of those chains were shared by two or more donors. Raw reads were error-corrected and collapsed into unique sequences by a nearest-neighbor algorithm in which closely related sequences were merged to remove PCR and sequencing errors. CDR3 sequences were aligned to IMGT reference sequences to assign V, D and J gene segments. For a sequence to be retained, a match of at least six nucleotides was required to both a V gene segment and a J gene segment. Rearrangements were classified as productive when the CDR3 lacked stop codons and remained in frame with V and J, and all other rearrangements were classified as non-productive. Following IMGT convention, CDR3 was defined as the stretch from the second conserved V-encoded cysteine up to the conserved J-encoded phenylalanine. The earlier analysis of 587 of the donors excluded sequences that lacked an unambiguous match to a single V gene segment. In an earlier analysis of a few hundred of the donors, V segments were called functional above 56.7% productive rearrangements and were called segregating when the between-donor standard deviation exceeded 5%. A statistical classification framework was built to diagnose cytomegalovirus status from the catalog of TCR beta chain sequences. V and J gene assignment, in a later analysis, came from comparing TCR nucleotide sequences with IMGT/GENE-DB human TR gene sequences. A later analysis assigned CDR3 sequences and most-parsimonious VDJ recombination scenarios with the TCRdist pipeline. In a later analysis, each TCR beta chain was defined by its CDR3 amino acid sequence together with its V-gene family, and reads lacking a unique V-gene family were excluded. A later analysis removed several hundred highly shared, low-generation-probability nucleotide sequences to deal with suspected cross-contamination and a sequencing artifact. A later analysis calculated a clonal expansion index for each public chain from normalized within-repertoire ranks of inferred template counts. A later analysis computed generation probabilities with a VDJ recombination model fitted to out-of-frame rearrangements, and checked the results against IGoR. A later analysis scored TCR-TCR, TCR-HLA and TCR-CMV co-occurrence with hypergeometric tests, applying a repertoire-size bias correction to TCR pairs. To estimate false discovery rates, a later analysis permuted the HLA or CMV assignments 20 times. In a later analysis, co-occurring TCRs were grouped using DBSCAN, with TCRdist sequence similarity added in when clustering inside HLA-allele-positive subsets. For co-occurrence clustering, repertoires with fewer than 30,000 or more than 120,000 public chains were excluded, along with roughly 5 repertoires with anomalous nucleotide sharing. As stored in TCRdb, this immuneACCESS dataset retains in-frame rearrangements with V and J assigned. A fraction of the clones does not appear; measured against another copy, unresolved V genes explain less than half of the discrepancy, and the remainder lacks a known reason. The V and J calls and clone size were taken over from that table, and D and trimming were inferred from the DNA. This sample comprises some 120,000 clones, roughly four fifths of them detected only once. The top ten constitute roughly 12% of the sample.

Relative to germline, V is 5 bases shorter and J is 6 bases shorter, with 19 bases between their ends. From the germline V gene, CDR1 is MDHEN and CDR2 is SYDVKM. From the cysteine through the phenylalanine, the CDR3 covers 15 amino acids. CDR3 DNA only is kept here, 45 bases in frame from base 1. In total, more than 500 healthy bone marrow donors made up the cohort. Cohort members were all nominally healthy when sampled, although unrecorded immune exposures were likely present. The donor tested CMV seropositive, placing the donor among the 290 or so seropositive members of the cohort. Each donor provided a peripheral blood sample, and peripheral blood mononuclear cells were used for TCR beta sequencing. The Qiagen DNeasy Blood Extraction Kit was used to extract genomic DNA from the blood cell samples. The sample is drawn from a study of cytomegalovirus exposure and HLA in healthy donors (dated by TCRdb to about 2017). Regarding the study in general: An earlier analysis of some 620 of the donors reported about 280 Gb of sequence data and 100 million to 120 million unique TCR beta sequences obtained from approximately 180 million T cells. About 330 gigabases of sequencing data and about 92 million unique TCR sequences made up an early release that covered under 750 HLA-typed donors. Of the 300 to 450 genotyped donors, approximately 83% fell in the genetic ancestry cluster associated with self-reported Caucasian donors. The aim of the study was to test whether cataloging public T cell receptors could identify signatures of past pathogen exposure. Using immunosequencing, the study profiled T cell repertoires from 666 subjects and related those repertoires to cytomegalovirus serostatus. A separate validation cohort of approximately 130 different subjects was used in addition to the approximately 640-subject first cohort. To predict cytomegalovirus infection status, the study combined high-throughput TCR immunosequencing, statistical association of individual TCRs with disease status, and machine learning. A later analysis re-analyzed previously published TCR beta repertoires from about 730 donors and added high-resolution HLA genotyping to study TCR occurrence patterns. Rather than drawing on any new phenotypic data, the later analysis identified candidate immune exposures from TCR beta sequences and the way those sequences occurred across donors. An earlier analysis of 450 to 750 of the donors used high-throughput TCR beta sequencing to judge whether each TCR beta V gene segment behaved as functional or pseudogenic. Donor age, sex, ethnicity and CMV serostatus were compiled together with the repertoire data. A later genetic analysis used genome-wide SNP genotypes for about 60% of the 666 donors, treating that subset as a discovery cohort. Every repertoire in the discovery cohort had been generated on one and the same sequencing platform. Class I and class II HLA loci were covered by the typing at four-digit resolution. Typing coverage varied by locus: 629-630 donors for A, B, C, DRB1 and DQB1; approximately 500 for DQA1; around 610 for DPA1; around 450 for DPB1. Roughly five DR-DQ haplotypes were handled as single units for association and clustering, since linkage in the cohort was strong. Among some 400 genotyped donors of the cohort, an average of about 240,000 unique TCR beta nucleotide sequences were sequenced per donor, 15% to 20% of them non-productive.

General conclusions and limits of the study: The only immune exposure information available for the cohort was CMV serostatus. A total of roughly 160 TCR beta chains were listed by the study as associated with cytomegalovirus. HLA typing was unavailable for some donors at each locus, so association tests used only the typed subset. A later analysis found that TCR association rates varied across HLA loci, with DRB1 alleles showing the most associated TCRs and HLA-C alleles the fewest. In this cohort, only TCR beta chains were sequenced, and detectable features were limited by the absence of alpha or paired-chain data. Most TCR sequences were seen in very few donors, while some public TCRs were found in many individuals. Because counts were too low, more than 15 rarely observed V segments, including chromosome 9 orphons, were left out of the earlier analysis of 587 of the donors. Correlated functional status among segregating V segments might be attributable to linkage disequilibrium, but an unknown experimental factor could not be ruled out. The presence/absence analyses assumed that sequencing depth was roughly uniform across donors, and that assumption may not be true. According to a later analysis, most CMV-associated TCR beta chains appeared to be HLA-restricted, and the HLA associations seemed to be driven largely by CMV exposure. An association between a missense DCLRE1C variant and V-gene and J-gene trimming of TCR beta chains was found in a later genetic analysis and replicated in an independent cohort. An earlier analysis of approximately 590 of the donors showed that most TCR beta V segments appeared in productive rearrangements either about 90% or about 30% of the time, which broadly matched IMGT annotations. The classifier was reported to diagnose cytomegalovirus status with high specificity and sensitivity in both the original cohort and the validation cohort. According to a later analysis, parvovirus B19, influenza, CMV and Epstein-Barr virus appeared linked to several top co-occurrence clusters. In a later analysis, some 17,000 TCR beta sequences were associated with specific HLA alleles at a false discovery rate of 0.05. A few of the identified cytomegalovirus-associated TCR beta chains were confirmed in vitro to be specific for cytomegalovirus antigens. According to a later genetic analysis, donors in an Asian-associated ancestry cluster had fewer N-insertions in productive TCRs than the approximately 700-donor mean. When HLA alleles, especially DR and DQ, strongly co-occurred, TCR associations were difficult to assign to individual alleles. It was suggested by the authors that the approach could potentially be generalized to other disease states and immunological phenotypes. Because the 87-base-pair reads could not distinguish some IMGT-functional V segments, including TRBV6-2 and TRBV6-3, those segments were excluded. A group of highly shared sequence variants was considered likely to be a technical artifact of the sequencing pipeline. In a later analysis, HLA-associated TCR beta chains were found to be more clonally expanded and to have lower generation probabilities than equally common non-associated chains. A further reported finding was that TCR beta sequences accurately predicted the HLA-A and HLA-B alleles for most subjects in the first cohort.

This clonotype was obtained from a male donor in good health and CMV-seropositive. Here the chain combines TRBV28 and TRBJ1-2, and the D gene may be TRBD1, 5 bases matching. Sequenced sample: PBMCs. CDR3 protein: CASSPPGRVSHGYTF. DNA sequence: TGTGCCAGCAGTCCTCCAGGGAGGGTTAGCCATGGCTACACCTTC.